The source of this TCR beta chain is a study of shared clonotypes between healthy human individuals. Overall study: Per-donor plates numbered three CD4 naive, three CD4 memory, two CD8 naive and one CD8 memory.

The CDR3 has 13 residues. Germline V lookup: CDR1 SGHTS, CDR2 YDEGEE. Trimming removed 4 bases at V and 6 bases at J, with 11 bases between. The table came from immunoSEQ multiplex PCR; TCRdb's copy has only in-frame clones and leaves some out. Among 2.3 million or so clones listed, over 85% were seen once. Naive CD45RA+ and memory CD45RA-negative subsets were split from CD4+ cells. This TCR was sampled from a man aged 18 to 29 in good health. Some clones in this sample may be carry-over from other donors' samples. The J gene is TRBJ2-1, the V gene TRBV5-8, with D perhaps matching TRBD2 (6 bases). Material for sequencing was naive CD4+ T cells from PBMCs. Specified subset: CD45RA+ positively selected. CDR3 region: CASSLTGANEQFF. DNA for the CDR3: TGTGCCAGCAGCCTGACGGGAGCCAATGAGCAGTTCTTC. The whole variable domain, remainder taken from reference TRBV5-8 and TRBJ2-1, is EAGVTQSPTHLIKTRGQQATLRCSPISGHTSVYWYQQALGLGLQFLLWYDEGEERNRGNFPPRFSGRQFPNYSSELNVNALELEDSALYLCASSLTGANEQFFGPGTRLTVL.